One and the same sample provided the 9 T cell receptor beta chains below, sequenced in a study of blood T cell repertoires in COVID-19. Profiled with immunoSEQ multiplex PCR; TCRdb holds only in-frame clones, not every one. The sample shows about 260,000 clones, more than 75% of them seen only once. The sample consisted of peripheral blood. The receptors derive from a man in his forties or fifties with active or convalescent COVID-19.

The J gene is TRBJ1-2, the V gene TRBV28; TRBD1 matches at 7 bases. Germline CDR1 and CDR2: MDHEN and SYDVKM. Trimming removed 6 bases from V and 5 bases from J; junction bases left unmatched: 15. The length of the CDR3 is 16 residues. Here the CDR3 reads CASRLGTAGILYGYTF. Written as DNA, the CDR3 is TGTGCCAGCAGACTAGGGACAGCAGGAATCCTGTATGGCTACACCTTC.

This chain links TRBV19 with TRBJ2-1, with TRBD2 matching 10 bases. The CDR3 has 17 residues. Germline loops: CDR1 LNHDA, CDR2 SQIVND (reference sequence). Trimming took 5 bases from V and 3 from J; bases not matched to a gene: 10. The CDR3 DNA reads as TGTGCCAGTAGTCCGATGAGCGGGACTAGCGTCTACAATGAGCAGTTCTTC. Encoded protein: CASSPMSGTSVYNEQFF.

The genes are TRBV11-2 and TRBJ2-7; TRBD1 matches at 7 bases. Trimming took 9 bases from V and 3 from J; bases not matched to a gene: 11. The germline V gene has CDR1 SGHAT and CDR2 FQNNGV. This CDR3 is 14 amino acids long. The CDR3 DNA follows: TGTGCCAGTGTTAAGGGGGCGCAGAACTACGAGCAGTACTTC. The encoded protein is CASVKGAQNYEQYF.

This clone was counted only a few times. This chain connects TRBV5-3 to TRBJ1-6; D gene uncertain. TRBV5-3 carries the ORF label, with uncertain function. V lost 0 bases, J lost 8 bases, and 18 bases lay in between. This CDR3 has 17 amino acids. The CDR3 bases are TGTGCCAGAAGCTTGGCCCAGACTGAAAGTCCACATTCACCCCTCCACTTT. Protein product: CARSLAQTESPHSPLHF.

The chain recombines TRBV6-5 with TRBJ2-7, with D maybe TRBD1 (5 bases). Germline CDR1 is MNHEY and CDR2 is SVGAGI. The ends were cut back, 6 bases at V and 5 bases at J, with 14 bases in the middle. CDR3 length: 13 amino acids. This chain's CDR3 is CASRGLPKDEQYF. CDR3 DNA: TGTGCCAGCAGGGGGCTCCCTAAGGACGAGCAGTACTTC.

The chain couples TRBV5-1 to TRBJ1-4; weak D call: TRBD1 (5 bases). The ends were cut back, 6 bases at V and 3 bases at J, with 12 bases in the middle. Germline assignment: CDR1 SGHRS and CDR2 YFSETQ. This CDR3 comprises 14 residues. The CDR3 sequence is CASTEGTANEKLFF. As DNA, the CDR3 is TGCGCCAGCACCGAGGGGACTGCTAATGAAAAACTGTTTTTT. The entire variable domain, with the rest obtained from reference TRBV5-1 and TRBJ1-4, is as follows: KAGVTQTPRYLIKTRGQQVTLSCSPISGHRSVSWYQQTPGQGLQFLFEYFSETQRNKGNFPGRFSGRQFSNSRSEMNVSTLELGDSALYLCASTEGTANEKLFFGSGTQLSVL.

The chain carries TRBV30 and TRBJ1-2; D remains ambiguous. Deletions cut 4 bases from V and 7 bases from J, with 13 bases between. This CDR3 has 12 amino acids. Germline CDR1 reads GTSNPN; CDR2 reads SVGIG (reference sequence). Written as DNA, the CDR3 is TGTGCCTGGACTCTACCCCCCCGTGGCTACACCTTC. Amino acid sequence: CAWTLPPRGYTF.

The chain uses TRBV27 and TRBJ1-2; 10 bases are shared with TRBD1. The CDR3 runs to 14 residues. CDR1 MNHEY and CDR2 SMNVEV come from the germline V gene (reference sequence). V lost 10 bases, J lost 7 bases, and 12 bases stayed unmatched. CDR3 nucleotide sequence: TGTGCCACCTTTGGGACAGGGGTAGTGGGTGGCTACACCTTC. This codes for CATFGTGVVGGYTF.

This sequence joins TRBV6-5 and TRBJ1-4; maybe TRBD1 (6 bases). Germline CDR1 MNHEY, CDR2 SVGAGI. The CDR3 sequence is 15 residues long. Trimming removed 8 bases at V and 7 bases at J, with 20 bases between. DNA for the CDR3: TGTGCCAGCCGAACAGGGTCTGGATTAAGTGAAAAACTGTTTTTT. This translates into CASRTGSGLSEKLFF.